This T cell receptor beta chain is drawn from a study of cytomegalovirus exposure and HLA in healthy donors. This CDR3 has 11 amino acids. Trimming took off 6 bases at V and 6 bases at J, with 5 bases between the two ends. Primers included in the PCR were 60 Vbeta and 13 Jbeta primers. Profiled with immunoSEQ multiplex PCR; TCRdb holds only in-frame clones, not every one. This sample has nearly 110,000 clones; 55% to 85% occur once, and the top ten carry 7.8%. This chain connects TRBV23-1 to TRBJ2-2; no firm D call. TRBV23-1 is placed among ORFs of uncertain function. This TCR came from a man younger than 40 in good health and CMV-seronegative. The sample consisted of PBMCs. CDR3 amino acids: CASSSAGELFF. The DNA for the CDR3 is TGCGCCAGCAGCTCGGCCGGGGAGCTGTTTTTT.